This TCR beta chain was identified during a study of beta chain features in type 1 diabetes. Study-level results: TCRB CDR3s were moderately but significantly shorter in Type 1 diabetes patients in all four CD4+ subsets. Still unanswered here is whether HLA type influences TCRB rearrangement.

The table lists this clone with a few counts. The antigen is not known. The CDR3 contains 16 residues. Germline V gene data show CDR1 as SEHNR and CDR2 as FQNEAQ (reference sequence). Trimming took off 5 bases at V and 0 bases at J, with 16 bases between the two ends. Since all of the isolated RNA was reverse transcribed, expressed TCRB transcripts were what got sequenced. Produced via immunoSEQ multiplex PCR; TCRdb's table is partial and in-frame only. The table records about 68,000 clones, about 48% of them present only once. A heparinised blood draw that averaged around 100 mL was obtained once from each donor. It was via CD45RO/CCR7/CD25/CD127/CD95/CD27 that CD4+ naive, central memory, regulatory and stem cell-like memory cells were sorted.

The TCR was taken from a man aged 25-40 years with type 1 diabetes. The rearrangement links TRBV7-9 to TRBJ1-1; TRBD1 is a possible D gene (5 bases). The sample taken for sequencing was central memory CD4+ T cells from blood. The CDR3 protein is CASSPGSRRMNTEAFF. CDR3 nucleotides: TGTGCCAGCAGCCCAGGGTCGCGGCGGATGAACACTGAAGCTTTCTTT.